There are a few counts of the clone carrying this TCR beta chain. From germline, CDR1 is SGHNT and CDR2 YYREEE (reference sequence). Germline trimming cut 0 bases from V and 7 bases from J; bases unmatched to any gene: 9. The CDR3 is 16 amino acids. This entry is derived from a study of T cell changes during pregnancy in multiple sclerosis. Libraries were prepared by immunoSEQ multiplex PCR; TCRdb keeps only in-frame clonotypes and omits some of them. The sample lists over 25,000 clones; over 75% were seen once. This rearrangement joins TRBV5-4 to TRBJ2-1; 8 bases are shared with TRBD2. The sample here was CD8+ T cells from peripheral blood mononuclear cells, taken after pregnancy. The receptor was derived from a female donor with multiple sclerosis, enrolled in a pregnancy study. CDR3 bases: TGTGCCAGCAGCTTGGAGGGACTAGAATATCGGAATGAGCAGTTCTTC. Amino acids: CASSLEGLEYRNEQFF.